This T cell receptor (beta chain) was obtained from a study of post-analysis software for immune sequencing data. Findings and limits, study-wide: There were about five TRBV segments more frequent in patients than controls, and TRBV5-6, TRBV5-1 and TRBV20-1 were among them.

Unique molecular identifiers featured in each of the TCR beta cDNA libraries. MiXCR, applied by TCRdb to the PCR reads, yields one record per CDR3 protein. This table holds about 170,000 distinct CDR3 sequences, about 30% found once. The CDR3 length is 15 residues. Germline CDR1 reads SGHVS; CDR2 reads FQNEAQ. V trimming: 7 bases; J trimming: 5 bases; junction bases outside the gene matches: 11. This clonotype has more than one count but fewer than ten. Its antigen is as yet unknown. Material for sequencing was blood. This TCR was recovered from a girl aged 10 to 17 with multiple sclerosis. The V gene is TRBV7-8, the J gene TRBJ2-3; 8 bases match TRBD2. The CDR3 spells CASNLQAGEGDTQYF. CDR3 nucleotide sequence: TGTGCCAGCAACCTCCAAGCGGGAGAGGGAGATACGCAGTATTTT.